This T cell receptor beta chain was captured in a study of shared clonotypes between healthy human individuals. Study conclusions and caveats: It was expected that sequencing depth would affect clonotype sharing among donors. Donor scarcity curtailed the genetic and exposure-history diversity represented herein. In a handful of donors, about 5% of naive CD4 clonotypes appeared in common.

This clone was counted a single time. Its antigen remains unidentified. Each sorted subset replicate got 200 ng genomic DNA, tens of thousands of genomes. The method was immunoSEQ multiplex PCR; TCRdb's version includes in-frame clones alone and lacks a portion of them. The sample lists 2 million to 2.5 million clones; 80% to 95% were seen once. Germline loops: CDR1 SEHNR, CDR2 FQNEAQ (reference sequence). The CDR3 runs to 16 residues. V was pared by 1 base and J by 7 bases, with 9 bases of the junction left unmatched. This TCR was sampled from a man between 18 and 35 years old in good health. Some clones in this sample may be carry-over from other donors' samples. Material for sequencing was naive CD4+ T cells from PBMCs. Subset of the sample: CD45RA+ positively selected. The chain links TRBV7-9 to TRBJ2-1; TRBD2 aligns across 8 bases. CDR3 protein: CASSLGFQREHNEQFF. The CDR3 nucleotides are TGTGCCAGCAGCTTAGGTTTCCAGCGGGAGCATAATGAGCAGTTCTTC.